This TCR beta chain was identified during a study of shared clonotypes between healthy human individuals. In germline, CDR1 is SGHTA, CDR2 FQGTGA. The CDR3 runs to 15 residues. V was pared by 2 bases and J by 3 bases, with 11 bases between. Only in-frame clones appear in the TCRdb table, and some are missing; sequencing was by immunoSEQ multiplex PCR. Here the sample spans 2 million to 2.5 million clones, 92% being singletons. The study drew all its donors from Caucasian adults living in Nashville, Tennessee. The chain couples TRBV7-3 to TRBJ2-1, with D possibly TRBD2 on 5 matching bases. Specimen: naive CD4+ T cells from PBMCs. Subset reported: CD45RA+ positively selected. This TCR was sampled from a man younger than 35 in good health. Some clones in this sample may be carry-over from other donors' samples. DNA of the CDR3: TGTGCCAGCAGCTTATCCCTAGCACTCTACAATGAGCAGTTCTTC. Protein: CASSLSLALYNEQFF. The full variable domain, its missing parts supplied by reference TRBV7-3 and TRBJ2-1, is GAGVSQTPSNKVTEKGKYVELRCDPISGHTALYWYRQSLGQGPEFLIYFQGTGAADDSGLPNDRFFAVRPEGSVSTLKIQRTERGDSAVYLCASSLSLALYNEQFFGPGTRLTVL.